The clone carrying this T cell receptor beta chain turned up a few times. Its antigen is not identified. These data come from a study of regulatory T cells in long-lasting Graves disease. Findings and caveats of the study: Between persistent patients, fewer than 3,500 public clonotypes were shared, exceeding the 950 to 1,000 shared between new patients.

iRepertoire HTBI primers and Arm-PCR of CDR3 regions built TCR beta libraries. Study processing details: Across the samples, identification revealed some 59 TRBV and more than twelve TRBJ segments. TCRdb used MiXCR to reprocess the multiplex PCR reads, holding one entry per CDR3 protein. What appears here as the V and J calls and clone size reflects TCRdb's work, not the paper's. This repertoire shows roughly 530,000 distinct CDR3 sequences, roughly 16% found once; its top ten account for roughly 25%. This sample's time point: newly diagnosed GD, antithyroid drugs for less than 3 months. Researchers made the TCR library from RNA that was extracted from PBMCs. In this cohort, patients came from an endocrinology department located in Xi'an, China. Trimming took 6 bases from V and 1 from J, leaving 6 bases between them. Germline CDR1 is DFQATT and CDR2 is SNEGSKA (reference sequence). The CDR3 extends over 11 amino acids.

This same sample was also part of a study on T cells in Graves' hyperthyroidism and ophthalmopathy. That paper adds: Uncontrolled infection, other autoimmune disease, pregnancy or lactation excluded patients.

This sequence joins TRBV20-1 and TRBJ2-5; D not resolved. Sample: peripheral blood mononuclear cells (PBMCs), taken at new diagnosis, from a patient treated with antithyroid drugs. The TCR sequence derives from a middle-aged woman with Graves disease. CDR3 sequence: CSALPQETQYF. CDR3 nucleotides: TGCAGTGCCCTCCCCCAAGAGACCCAGTACTTC.